What follows are 4 T cell receptor beta chains derived from one specimen sequenced in a study of control samples from healthy donors and cancer patients. Assay used: immunoSEQ multiplex PCR; TCRdb lists only in-frame clones, some missing. The sample holds 75,000 to 90,000 clones; approximately 89% are singletons and the top ten take 7.2%. The sample comprised blood. These receptors all come from a man aged 50 to 60 in good health.

In regard to this clone: The same CDR3 can be traced to other DNA sequences in this sample. V gene TRBV4-3 combines with J gene TRBJ2-5; 9 bases align to TRBD2. This CDR3 spans 17 amino acids. The V gene end was trimmed by 6 bases and the J gene end by 5 bases; junction bases not matched to a gene: 16. In germline, CDR1 is LGHNA, CDR2 YSLEER. The chain's CDR3 is CASSPAVGGGARETQYF. Written as DNA, the CDR3 is TGCGCCAGCAGTCCCGCTGTTGGCGGGGGGGCTAGGGAGACCCAGTACTTC.

This clone was picked up a small number of times. The V gene is TRBV20-1, the J gene TRBJ2-7; possible D gene TRBD2, 6 bases. CDR1 and CDR2 (germline): DFQATT, SNEGSKA (reference sequence). Deletions cut 3 bases from V and 5 bases from J, with 20 bases between. This CDR3 is 15 amino acids long. CDR3 coding DNA: TGCAGTGCTAGTGTTCTTGGAGGGAGTTATGACGAGCAGTACTTC. Translated, it gives CSASVLGGSYDEQYF.

The chain has TRBV9 and TRBJ2-5, with D possibly matching TRBD2 (6 bases). V lost 0 bases to trimming and J lost 5 bases, with 17 bases between them. Germline CDR1 reads SGDLS; CDR2 reads YYNGEE. The length of the CDR3 is 16 residues. The CDR3 protein is CASSVGTVVAGETQYF. CDR3 bases: TGTGCCAGCAGCGTAGGCACGGTCGTGGCGGGGGAGACCCAGTACTTC.

The rearrangement uses TRBV30 and TRBJ1-6; D not certain. This CDR3 is 16 amino acids long. The V gene's germline CDR1 is GTSNPN and CDR2 SVGIG (reference sequence). V lost 5 bases, J lost 0 bases, and 14 bases lay in between. The CDR3 loop reads CAWGLDRSSYNSPLHF. The DNA of the CDR3 is TGTGCCTGGGGGCTCGATAGGAGCTCCTATAATTCACCCCTCCACTTT.